The TCR beta chain under discussion was sequenced for a study of glioma-infiltrating T cells after dendritic cell vaccination. Patients had residual fresh-frozen tumor tissue and more than two years of survival data. All glioblastoma patients lacked an isocitrate dehydrogenase mutation. Clones were read by immunoSEQ multiplex PCR, and TCRdb kept only the in-frame ones, dropping some. The table includes around 97,000 clones, roughly 76% detected once. This clone was observed a handful of times. The sample was blood, taken before dendritic cell vaccination. The clonotype was recovered from a human donor with glioblastoma.

The CDR3 spells CASSEFVENYGYTF. The CDR3 nucleotides are TGTGCCAGCAGTGAGTTTGTGGAGAACTATGGCTACACCTTC. V usage is TRBV2 and J usage is TRBJ1-2, with D unclear. Trimming shortened V by 3 bases and J by 2 bases, and 10 bases separated the two germline ends. The CDR3 totals 14 residues. The germline CDR1 and CDR2 sequences are SNHLY and FYNNEI.